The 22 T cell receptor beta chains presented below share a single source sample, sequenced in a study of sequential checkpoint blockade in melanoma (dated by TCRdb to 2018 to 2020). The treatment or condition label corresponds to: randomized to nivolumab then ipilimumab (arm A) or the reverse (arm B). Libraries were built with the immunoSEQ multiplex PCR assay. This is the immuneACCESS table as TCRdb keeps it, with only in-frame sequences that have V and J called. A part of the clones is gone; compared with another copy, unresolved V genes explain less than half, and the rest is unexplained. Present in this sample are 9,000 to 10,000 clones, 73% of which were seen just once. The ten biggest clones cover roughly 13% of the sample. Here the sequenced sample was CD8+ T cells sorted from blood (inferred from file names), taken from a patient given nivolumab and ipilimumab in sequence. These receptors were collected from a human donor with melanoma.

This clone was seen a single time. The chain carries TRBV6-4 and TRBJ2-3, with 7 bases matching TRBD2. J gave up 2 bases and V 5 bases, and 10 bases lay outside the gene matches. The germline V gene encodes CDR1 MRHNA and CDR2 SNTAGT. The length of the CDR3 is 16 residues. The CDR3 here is CASSSHIGGSTDTQYF. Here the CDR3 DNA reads TGTGCCAGCAGTTCCCACATCGGGGGGTCCACAGATACGCAGTATTTT.

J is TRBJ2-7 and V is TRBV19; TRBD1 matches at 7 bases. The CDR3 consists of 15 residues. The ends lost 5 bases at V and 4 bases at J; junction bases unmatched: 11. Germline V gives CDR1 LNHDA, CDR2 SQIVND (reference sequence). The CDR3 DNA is TGTGCCAGTAGTTTATCCCGGGACAGCATATACGAGCAGTACTTC. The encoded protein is CASSLSRDSIYEQYF.

The CDR3 protein is CASSEVFGDITGELFF. In nucleotides, the CDR3 is TGTGCCAGCAGTGAAGTTTTCGGGGACATCACCGGGGAGCTGTTTTTT. The chain employs TRBV6-1 and TRBJ2-2; D may be TRBD1 (6 bases). This CDR3 spans 16 amino acids. Per the germline V gene, CDR1 is MNHNS and CDR2 is SASEGT. Deletions cut 1 base from V and 4 bases from J, with 13 bases between.

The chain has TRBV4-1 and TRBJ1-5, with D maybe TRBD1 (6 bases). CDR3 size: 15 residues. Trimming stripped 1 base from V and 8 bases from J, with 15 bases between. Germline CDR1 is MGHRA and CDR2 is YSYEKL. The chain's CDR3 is CASSQVTGPWEPQHF. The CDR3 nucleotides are TGCGCCAGCAGCCAAGTTACAGGGCCCTGGGAGCCCCAGCATTTT.

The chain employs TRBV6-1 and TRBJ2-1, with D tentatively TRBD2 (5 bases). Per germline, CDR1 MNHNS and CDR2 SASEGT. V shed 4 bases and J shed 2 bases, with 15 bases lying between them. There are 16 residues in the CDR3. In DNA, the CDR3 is TGTGCCAGCAGTGCCACGAGCGGCGAACCCTACAATGAGCAGTTCTTC. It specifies CASSATSGEPYNEQFF.

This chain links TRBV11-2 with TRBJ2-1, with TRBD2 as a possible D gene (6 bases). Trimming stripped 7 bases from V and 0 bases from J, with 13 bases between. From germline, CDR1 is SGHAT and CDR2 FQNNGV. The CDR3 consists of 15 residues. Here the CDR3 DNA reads TGTGCCAGCAACCTCTACGGGGGCTCCTACAATGAGCAGTTCTTC. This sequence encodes CASNLYGGSYNEQFF.

The CDR3 loop is CASSHRDRVNEQYF. The CDR3 DNA reads TGTGCCAGCAGTCACCGGGACAGGGTCAACGAGCAGTACTTC. V gene TRBV7-8 combines with J gene TRBJ2-7; TRBD1 matches 9 bases. The CDR3 runs to 14 residues. The V and J ends lost 6 bases and 5 bases, in that order; junction bases with no gene match: 8. Germline V lookup: CDR1 SGHVS, CDR2 FQNEAQ.

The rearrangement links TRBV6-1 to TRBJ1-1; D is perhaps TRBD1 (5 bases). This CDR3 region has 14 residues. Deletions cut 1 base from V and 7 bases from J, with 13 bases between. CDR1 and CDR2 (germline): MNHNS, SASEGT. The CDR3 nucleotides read TGTGCCAGCAGTGAAGTGGGGGGAATTGATGAAGCTTTCTTT. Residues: CASSEVGGIDEAFF.

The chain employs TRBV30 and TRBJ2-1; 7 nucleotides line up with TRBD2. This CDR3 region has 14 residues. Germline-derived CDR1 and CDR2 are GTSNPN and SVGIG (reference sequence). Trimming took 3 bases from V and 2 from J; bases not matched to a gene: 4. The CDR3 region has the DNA TGTGCCTGGAGGCGGGAGATTACCTACAATGAGCAGTTCTTC. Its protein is CAWRREITYNEQFF. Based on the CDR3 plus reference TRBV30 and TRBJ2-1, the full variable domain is SQTIHQWPATLVQPVGSPLSLECTVEGTSNPNLYWYRQAAGRGLQLLFYSVGIGQISSEVPQNLSASRPQDRQFILSSKKLLLSDSGFYLCAWRREITYNEQFFGPGTRLTVL.

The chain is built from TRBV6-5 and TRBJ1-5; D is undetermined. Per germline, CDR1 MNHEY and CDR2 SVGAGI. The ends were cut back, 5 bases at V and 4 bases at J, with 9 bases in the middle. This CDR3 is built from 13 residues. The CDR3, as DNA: TGTGCCAGCAGTGGAGGGCCAAATCAGCCCCAGCATTTT. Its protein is CASSGGPNQPQHF.

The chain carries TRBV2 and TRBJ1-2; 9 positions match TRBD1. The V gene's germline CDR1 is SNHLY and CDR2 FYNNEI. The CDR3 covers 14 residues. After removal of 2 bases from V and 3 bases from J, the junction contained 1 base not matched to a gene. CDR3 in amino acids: CASSEWTGDYGYTF. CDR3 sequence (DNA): TGTGCCAGCAGTGAATGGACAGGGGACTATGGCTACACCTTC.

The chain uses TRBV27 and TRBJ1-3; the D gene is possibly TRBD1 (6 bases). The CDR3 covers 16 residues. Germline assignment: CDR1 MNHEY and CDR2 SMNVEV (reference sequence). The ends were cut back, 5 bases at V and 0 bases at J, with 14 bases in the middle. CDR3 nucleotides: TGTGCCAGCAGTCCCCGCGGACAGTTCTCTGGAAACACCATATATTTT. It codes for CASSPRGQFSGNTIYF.

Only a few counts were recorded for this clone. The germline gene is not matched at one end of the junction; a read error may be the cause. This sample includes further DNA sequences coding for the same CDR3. The CDR3 DNA follows: TGTGCCAGCAGCCAAGATTGGAGCTCTGGGGCCAACGTCCTGACTTTC. As protein: CASSQDWSSGANVLTF. The gene calls are TRBV4-1 and TRBJ2-6; D unclear. Germline assignment: CDR1 MGHRA and CDR2 YSYEKL. This CDR3 contains 16 residues.

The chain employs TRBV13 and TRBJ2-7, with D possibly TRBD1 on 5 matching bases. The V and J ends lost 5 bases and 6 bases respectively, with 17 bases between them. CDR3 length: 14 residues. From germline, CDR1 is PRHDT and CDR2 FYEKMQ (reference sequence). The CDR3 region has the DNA TGTGCCAGCAGCGCCTGGGGCCATACAGGCGAGCAGTACTTC. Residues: CASSAWGHTGEQYF.

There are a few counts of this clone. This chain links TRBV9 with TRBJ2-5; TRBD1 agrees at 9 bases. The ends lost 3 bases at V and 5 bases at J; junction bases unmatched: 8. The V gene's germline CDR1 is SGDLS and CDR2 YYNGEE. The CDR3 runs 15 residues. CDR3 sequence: CASSATGTGRETQYF. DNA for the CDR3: TGTGCCAGCAGCGCCACCGGGACAGGGAGGGAGACCCAGTACTTC.

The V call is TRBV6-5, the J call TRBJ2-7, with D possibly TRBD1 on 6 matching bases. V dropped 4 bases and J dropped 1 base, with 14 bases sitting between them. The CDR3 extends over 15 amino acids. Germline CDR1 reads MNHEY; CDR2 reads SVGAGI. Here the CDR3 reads CASSSGAASSYEQYF. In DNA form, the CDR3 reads TGTGCCAGCAGTTCAGGGGCCGCCAGTTCCTACGAGCAGTACTTC.

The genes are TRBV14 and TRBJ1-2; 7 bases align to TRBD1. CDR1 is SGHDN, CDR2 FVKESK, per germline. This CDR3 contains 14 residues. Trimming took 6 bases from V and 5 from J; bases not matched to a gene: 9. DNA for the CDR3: TGTGCCAGCAGACGGACAGGCGCCGGGTATGGCTACACCTTC. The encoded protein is CASRRTGAGYGYTF. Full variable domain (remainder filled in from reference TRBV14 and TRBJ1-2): EAGVTQFPSHSVIEKGQTVTLRCDPISGHDNLYWYRRVMGKEIKFLLHFVKESKQDESGMPNNRFLAERTGGTYSTLKVQPAELEDSGVYFCASRRTGAGYGYTFGSGTRLTVV.

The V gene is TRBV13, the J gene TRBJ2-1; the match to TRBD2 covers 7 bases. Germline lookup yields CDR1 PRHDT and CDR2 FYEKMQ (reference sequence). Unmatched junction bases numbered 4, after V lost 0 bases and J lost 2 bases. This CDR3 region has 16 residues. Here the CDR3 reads CASSLGLRGTYNEQFF. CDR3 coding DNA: TGTGCCAGCAGCTTAGGCTTGCGGGGGACCTACAATGAGCAGTTCTTC.

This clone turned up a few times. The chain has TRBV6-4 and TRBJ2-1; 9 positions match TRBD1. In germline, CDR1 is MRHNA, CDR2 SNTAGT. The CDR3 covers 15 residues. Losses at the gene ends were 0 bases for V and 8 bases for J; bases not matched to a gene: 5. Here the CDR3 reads CASSDSITGGDEQFF. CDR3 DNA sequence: TGTGCCAGCAGTGACTCTATCACAGGGGGCGATGAGCAGTTCTTC.

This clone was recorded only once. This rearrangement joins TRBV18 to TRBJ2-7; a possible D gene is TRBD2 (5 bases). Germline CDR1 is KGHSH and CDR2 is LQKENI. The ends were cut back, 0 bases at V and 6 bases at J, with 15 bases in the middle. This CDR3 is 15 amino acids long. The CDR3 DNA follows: TGTGCCAGCTCACCACCTCCCGGGAATACTCTCGAGCAGTACTTC. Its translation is CASSPPPGNTLEQYF.

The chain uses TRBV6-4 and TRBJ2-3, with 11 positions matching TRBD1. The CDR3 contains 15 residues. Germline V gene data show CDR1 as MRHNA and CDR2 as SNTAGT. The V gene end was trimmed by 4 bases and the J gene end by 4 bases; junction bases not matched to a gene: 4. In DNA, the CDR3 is TGTGCCAGCAGTGTGGAGGGACAGGGGGCAGATACGCAGTATTTT. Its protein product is CASSVEGQGADTQYF.

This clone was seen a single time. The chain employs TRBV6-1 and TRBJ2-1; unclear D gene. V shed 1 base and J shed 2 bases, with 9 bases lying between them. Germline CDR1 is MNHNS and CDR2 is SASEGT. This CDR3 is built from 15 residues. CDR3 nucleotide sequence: TGTGCCAGCAGTGAAGGAGGAGTACCCTACAATGAGCAGTTCTTC. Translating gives CASSEGGVPYNEQFF.